This TCR beta chain was found in a study of cytomegalovirus exposure and HLA in healthy donors. About the research overall: Membership in the Caucasian-associated ancestry cluster was found for 65% to 85% of almost 400 genotyped donors.

The CDR3 runs 15 residues. CDR1 LNHDA and CDR2 SQIVND come from the germline V gene (reference sequence). V lost 3 bases, J lost 1 base, and 12 bases lay in between. The primer mix had 60 Vbeta and 13 Jbeta primers. Repertoires were generated with immunoSEQ multiplex PCR, while TCRdb's copy carries only in-frame clones and drops some. The sample gives 130,000 to 150,000 clones, approximately 79% of which show up once; 4.3% is in the top ten. The sample consisted of PBMCs. V gene TRBV19 combines with J gene TRBJ1-2; D might be TRBD1 (5 bases). This TCR was sampled from a man between 18 and 29 years old in good health and CMV-seropositive. CDR3 sequence reads: CASSISQGFNYGYTF. The CDR3 nucleotides read TGTGCCAGTAGTATTTCCCAGGGCTTTAACTATGGCTACACCTTC.